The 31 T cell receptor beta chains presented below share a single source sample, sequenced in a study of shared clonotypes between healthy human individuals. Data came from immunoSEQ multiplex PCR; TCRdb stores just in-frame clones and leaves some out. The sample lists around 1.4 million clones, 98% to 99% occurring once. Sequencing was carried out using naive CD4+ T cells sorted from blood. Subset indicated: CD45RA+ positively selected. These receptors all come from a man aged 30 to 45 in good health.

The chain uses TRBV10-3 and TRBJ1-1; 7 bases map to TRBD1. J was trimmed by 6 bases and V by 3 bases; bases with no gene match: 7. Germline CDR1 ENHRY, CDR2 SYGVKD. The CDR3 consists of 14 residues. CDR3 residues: CAISERQGSAEAFF. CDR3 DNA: TGTGCCATCAGTGAAAGACAGGGAAGCGCTGAAGCTTTCTTT.

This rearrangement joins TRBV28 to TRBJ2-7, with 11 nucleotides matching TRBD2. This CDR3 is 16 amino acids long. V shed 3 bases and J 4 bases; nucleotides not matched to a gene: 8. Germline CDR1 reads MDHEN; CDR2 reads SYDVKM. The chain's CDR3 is CASSLEGASGRYEQYF. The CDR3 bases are TGTGCCAGCAGTTTGGAAGGGGCTAGCGGGAGGTACGAGCAGTACTTC. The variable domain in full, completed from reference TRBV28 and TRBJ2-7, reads DVKVTQSSRYLVKRTGEKVFLECVQDMDHENMFWYRQDPGLGLRLIYFSYDVKMKEKGDIPEGYSVSREKKERFSLILESASTNQTSMYLCASSLEGASGRYEQYFGPGTRLTVT.

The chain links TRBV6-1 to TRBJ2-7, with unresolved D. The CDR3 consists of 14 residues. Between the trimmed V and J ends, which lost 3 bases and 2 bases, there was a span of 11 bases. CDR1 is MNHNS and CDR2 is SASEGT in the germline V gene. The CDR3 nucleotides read TGTGCCAGCAGTGATCGGCCACCTCCCTACGAGCAGTACTTC. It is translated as CASSDRPPPYEQYF.

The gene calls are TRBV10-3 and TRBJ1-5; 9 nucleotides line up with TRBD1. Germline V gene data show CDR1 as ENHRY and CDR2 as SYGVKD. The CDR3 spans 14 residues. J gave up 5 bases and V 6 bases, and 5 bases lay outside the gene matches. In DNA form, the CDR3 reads TGTGCCATCAGACCACAGGGGGCAGATCAGCCCCAGCATTTT. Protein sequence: CAIRPQGADQPQHF.

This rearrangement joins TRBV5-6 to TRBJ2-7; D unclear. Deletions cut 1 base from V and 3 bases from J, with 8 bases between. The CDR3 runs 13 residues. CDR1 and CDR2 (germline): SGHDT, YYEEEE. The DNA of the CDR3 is TGTGCCAGCAGCTTGCTGAGAGGCTACGAGCAGTACTTC. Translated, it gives CASSLLRGYEQYF.

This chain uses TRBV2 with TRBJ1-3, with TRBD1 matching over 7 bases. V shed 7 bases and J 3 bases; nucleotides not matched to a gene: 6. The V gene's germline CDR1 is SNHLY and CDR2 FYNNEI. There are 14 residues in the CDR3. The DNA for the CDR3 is TGTGCCAGCAAAATGACAGGGTTTGGAAACACCATATATTTT. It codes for CASKMTGFGNTIYF.

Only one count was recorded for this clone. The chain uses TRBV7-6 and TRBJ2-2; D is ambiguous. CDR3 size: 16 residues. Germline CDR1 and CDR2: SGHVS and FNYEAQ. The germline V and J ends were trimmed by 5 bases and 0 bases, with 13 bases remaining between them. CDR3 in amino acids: CASSPFGGANTGELFF. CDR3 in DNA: TGTGCCAGCAGCCCCTTCGGTGGGGCGAACACCGGGGAGCTGTTTTTT.

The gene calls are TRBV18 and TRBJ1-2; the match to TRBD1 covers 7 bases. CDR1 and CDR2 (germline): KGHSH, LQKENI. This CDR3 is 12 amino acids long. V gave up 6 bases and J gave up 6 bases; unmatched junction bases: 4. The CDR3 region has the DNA TGTGCCAGCTCGCTACAGGGGAATGGCTACACCTTC. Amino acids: CASSLQGNGYTF.

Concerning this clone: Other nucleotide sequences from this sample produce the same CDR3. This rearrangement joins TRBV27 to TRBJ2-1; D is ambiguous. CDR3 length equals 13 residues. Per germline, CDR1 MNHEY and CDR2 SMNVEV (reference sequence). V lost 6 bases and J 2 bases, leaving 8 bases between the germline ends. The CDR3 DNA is TGTGCCAGCAGCCTTACTCCCTACAATGAGCAGTTCTTC. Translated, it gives CASSLTPYNEQFF.

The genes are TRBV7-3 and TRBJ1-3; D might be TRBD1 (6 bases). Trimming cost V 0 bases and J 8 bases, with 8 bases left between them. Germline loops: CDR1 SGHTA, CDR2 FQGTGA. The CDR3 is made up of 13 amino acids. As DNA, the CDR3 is TGTGCCAGCAGCTTAACGAGGGGGGACACCATATATTTT. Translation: CASSLTRGDTIYF.

DNA for the CDR3: TGTGCCAGCTCACCACCCGGGGGAACAAGTGGCGATGGCTACACCTTC. It translates to CASSPPGGTSGDGYTF. V usage is TRBV18 and J usage is TRBJ1-2; TRBD1 might be the D (5 bases). Germline V gene sequence: CDR1 KGHSH, CDR2 LQKENI. The CDR3 totals 16 residues. With 0 bases removed from V and 6 bases from J, the gap between germline ends came to 17 bases.

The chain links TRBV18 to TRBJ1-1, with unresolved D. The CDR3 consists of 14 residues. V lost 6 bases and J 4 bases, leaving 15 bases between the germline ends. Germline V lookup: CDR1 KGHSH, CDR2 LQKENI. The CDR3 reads CASSKTRETTEAFF. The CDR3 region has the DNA TGTGCCAGCTCCAAGACGAGGGAGACCACTGAAGCTTTCTTT.

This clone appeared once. For the CDR3, the DNA is TGTGCCAGCAGTCCAGGAGCCCATGGCTACACCTTC. It is translated as CASSPGAHGYTF. The chain carries TRBV28 and TRBJ1-2; no clear D. CDR1 is MDHEN and CDR2 is SYDVKM in the germline V gene. There are 12 residues in the CDR3. Trimming pared 5 bases from V and 6 bases from J, leaving 10 bases between.

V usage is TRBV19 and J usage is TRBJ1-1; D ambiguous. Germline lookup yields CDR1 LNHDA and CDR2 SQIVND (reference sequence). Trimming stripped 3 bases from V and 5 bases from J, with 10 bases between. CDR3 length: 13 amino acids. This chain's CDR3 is CASSILGLTEAFF. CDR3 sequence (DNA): TGTGCCAGTAGTATTTTAGGGTTAACTGAAGCTTTCTTT.

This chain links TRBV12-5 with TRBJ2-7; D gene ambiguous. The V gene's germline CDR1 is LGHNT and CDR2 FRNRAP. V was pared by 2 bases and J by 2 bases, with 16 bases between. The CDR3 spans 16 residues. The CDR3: CASGLFRAGPTYEQYF. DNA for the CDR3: TGTGCTAGTGGTTTGTTTCGGGCAGGACCGACCTACGAGCAGTACTTC. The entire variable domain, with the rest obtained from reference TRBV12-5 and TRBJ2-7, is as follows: DARVTQTPRHKVTEMGQEVTMRCQPILGHNTVFWYRQTMMQGLELLAYFRNRAPLDDSGMPKDRFSAEMPDATLATLKIQPSEPRDSAVYFCASGLFRAGPTYEQYFGPGTRLTVT.

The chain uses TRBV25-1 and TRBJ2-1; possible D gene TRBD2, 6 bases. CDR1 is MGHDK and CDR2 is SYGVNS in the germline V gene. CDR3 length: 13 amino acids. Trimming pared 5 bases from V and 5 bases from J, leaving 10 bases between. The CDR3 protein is CASSRAGHNEQFF. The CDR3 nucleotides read TGTGCCAGCAGTAGGGCGGGACACAATGAGCAGTTCTTC.

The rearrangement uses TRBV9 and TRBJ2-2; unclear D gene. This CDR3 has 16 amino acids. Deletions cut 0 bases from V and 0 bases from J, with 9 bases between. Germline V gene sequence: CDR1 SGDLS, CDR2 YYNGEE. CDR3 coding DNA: TGTGCCAGCAGCGTAGTTGGGCGACCGAACACCGGGGAGCTGTTTTTT. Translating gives CASSVVGRPNTGELFF.

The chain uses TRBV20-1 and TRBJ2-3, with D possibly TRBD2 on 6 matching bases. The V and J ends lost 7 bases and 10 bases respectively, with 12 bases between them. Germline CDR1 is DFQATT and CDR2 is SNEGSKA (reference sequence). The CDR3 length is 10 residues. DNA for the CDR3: TGCAGTGGGCCCGGCGGGGCGCAGTATTTT. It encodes CSGPGGAQYF.

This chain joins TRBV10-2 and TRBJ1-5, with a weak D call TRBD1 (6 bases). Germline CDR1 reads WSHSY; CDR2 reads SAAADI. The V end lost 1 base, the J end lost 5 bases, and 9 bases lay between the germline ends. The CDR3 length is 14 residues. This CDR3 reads CASSEFRTDQPQHF. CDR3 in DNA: TGCGCCAGCAGTGAGTTCCGGACAGATCAGCCCCAGCATTTT.

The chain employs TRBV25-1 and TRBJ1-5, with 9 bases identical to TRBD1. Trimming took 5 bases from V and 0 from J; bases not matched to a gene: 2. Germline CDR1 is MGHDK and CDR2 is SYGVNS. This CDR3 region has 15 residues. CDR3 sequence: CASSTGGSSNQPQHF. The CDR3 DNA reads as TGTGCCAGCAGTACAGGGGGCTCTAGCAATCAGCCCCAGCATTTT.

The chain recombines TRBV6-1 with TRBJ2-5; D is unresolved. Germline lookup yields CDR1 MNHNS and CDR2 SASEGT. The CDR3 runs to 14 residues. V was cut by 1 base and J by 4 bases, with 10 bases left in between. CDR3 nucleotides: TGTGCCAGCAGTGAAGATACAGTGTTAGAGACCCAGTACTTC. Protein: CASSEDTVLETQYF.

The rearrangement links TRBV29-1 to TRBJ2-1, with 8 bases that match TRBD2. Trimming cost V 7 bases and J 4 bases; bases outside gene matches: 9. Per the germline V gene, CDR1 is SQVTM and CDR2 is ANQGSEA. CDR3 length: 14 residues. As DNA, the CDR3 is TGCAGCGCACGCTGGCGGGGGGATTACAATGAGCAGTTCTTC. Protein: CSARWRGDYNEQFF.

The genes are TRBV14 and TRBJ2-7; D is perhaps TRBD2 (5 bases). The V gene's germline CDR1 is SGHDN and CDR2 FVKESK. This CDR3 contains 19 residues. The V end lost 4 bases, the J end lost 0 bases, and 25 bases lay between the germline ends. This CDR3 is CASSRRGGLGALSSYEQYF. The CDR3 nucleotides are TGTGCCAGCAGCCGAAGAGGCGGGTTAGGAGCACTGAGCTCCTACGAGCAGTACTTC.

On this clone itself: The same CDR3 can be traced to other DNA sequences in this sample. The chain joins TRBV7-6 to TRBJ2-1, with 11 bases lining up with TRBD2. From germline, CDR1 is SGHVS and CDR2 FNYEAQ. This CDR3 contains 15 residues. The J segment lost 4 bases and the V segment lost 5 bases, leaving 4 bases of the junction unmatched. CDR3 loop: CASSRGLAAYNEQFF. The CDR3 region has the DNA TGTGCCAGCAGCCGGGGACTAGCGGCTTACAATGAGCAGTTCTTC.

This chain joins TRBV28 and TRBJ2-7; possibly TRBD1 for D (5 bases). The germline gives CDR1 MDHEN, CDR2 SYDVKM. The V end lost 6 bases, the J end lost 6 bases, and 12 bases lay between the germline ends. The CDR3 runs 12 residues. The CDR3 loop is CASRLPGREQYF. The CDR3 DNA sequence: TGTGCCAGCAGACTGCCAGGGCGCGAGCAGTACTTC.

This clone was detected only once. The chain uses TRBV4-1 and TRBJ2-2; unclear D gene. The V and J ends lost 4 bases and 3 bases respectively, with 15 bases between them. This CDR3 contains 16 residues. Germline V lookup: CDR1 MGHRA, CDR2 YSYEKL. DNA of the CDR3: TGCGCCAGCAGCCCCCTACGGCTTGGGGACACCGGGGAGCTGTTTTTT. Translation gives CASSPLRLGDTGELFF.

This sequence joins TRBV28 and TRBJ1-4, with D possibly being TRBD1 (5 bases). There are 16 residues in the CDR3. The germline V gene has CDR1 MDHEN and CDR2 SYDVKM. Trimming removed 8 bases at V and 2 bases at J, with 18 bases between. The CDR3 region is CASGTSGIWTNEKLFF. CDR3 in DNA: TGTGCCAGCGGAACTTCAGGGATATGGACTAATGAAAAACTGTTTTTT.

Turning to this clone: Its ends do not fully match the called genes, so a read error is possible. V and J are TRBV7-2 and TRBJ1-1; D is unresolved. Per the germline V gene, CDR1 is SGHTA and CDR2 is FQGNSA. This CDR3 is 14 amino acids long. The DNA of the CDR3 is TGTGCCAGCAGCCTACGTCCAAGGAACCCTGAAGCTTTCTTT. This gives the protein CASSLRPRNPEAFF.

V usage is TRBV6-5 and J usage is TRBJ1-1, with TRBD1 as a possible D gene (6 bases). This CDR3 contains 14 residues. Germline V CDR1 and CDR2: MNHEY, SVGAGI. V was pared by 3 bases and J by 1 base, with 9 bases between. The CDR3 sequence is CASSYNRENTEAFF. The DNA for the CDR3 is TGTGCCAGCAGTTATAACAGGGAGAACACTGAAGCTTTCTTT.

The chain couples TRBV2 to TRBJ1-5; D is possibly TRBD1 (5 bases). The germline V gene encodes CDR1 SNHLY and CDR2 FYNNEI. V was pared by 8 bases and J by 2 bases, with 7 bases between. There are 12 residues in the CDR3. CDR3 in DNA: TGTGCCAGCCGGGGCGGCAATCAGCCCCAGCATTTT. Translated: CASRGGNQPQHF.

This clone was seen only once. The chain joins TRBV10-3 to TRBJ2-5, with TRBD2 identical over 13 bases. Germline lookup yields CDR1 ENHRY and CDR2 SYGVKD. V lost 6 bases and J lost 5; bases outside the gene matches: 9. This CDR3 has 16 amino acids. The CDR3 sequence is CAIRVGTSGMGETQYF. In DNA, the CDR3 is TGTGCCATCAGGGTCGGGACTAGCGGGATGGGGGAGACCCAGTACTTC.